Below, 30 T cell receptor beta chains from the same sample are listed, as sequenced in a study of blood T cell repertoires in COVID-19. Sequencing used immunoSEQ multiplex PCR; TCRdb keeps in-frame clones, though not all of them. The table has hundreds of thousands of clones, roughly nine tenths seen once. The sequencing sample was made of peripheral blood. These receptors were obtained from a woman aged 45-65 years who had recovered from COVID-19.

This sequence joins TRBV5-1 and TRBJ2-3; tentative D call: TRBD2 (7 bases). Per germline, CDR1 SGHRS and CDR2 YFSETQ. The CDR3 sequence is 14 residues long. Trimming removed 3 bases from V and 3 bases from J, with 11 bases in between. CDR3 sequence: CASSWGGGTDTQYF. For the CDR3, the DNA is TGCGCCAGCAGCTGGGGAGGGGGGACAGATACGCAGTATTTT. The full variable domain, rest sourced from reference TRBV5-1 and TRBJ2-3, is KAGVTQTPRYLIKTRGQQVTLSCSPISGHRSVSWYQQTPGQGLQFLFEYFSETQRNKGNFPGRFSGRQFSNSRSEMNVSTLELGDSALYLCASSWGGGTDTQYFGPGTRLTVL.

The chain employs TRBV28 and TRBJ1-5; D is undetermined. The CDR3 spans 16 residues. Germline assignment: CDR1 MDHEN and CDR2 SYDVKM. V lost 0 bases and J 0 bases, leaving 9 bases between the germline ends. CDR3 sequence (DNA): TGTGCCAGCAGTTTATGGCAGGTGATTAGCAATCAGCCCCAGCATTTT. This sequence encodes CASSLWQVISNQPQHF.

The gene calls are TRBV7-9 and TRBJ1-2; perhaps TRBD1 as D (5 bases). Trimming left V 8 bases short and J 3 bases short, with 7 bases between. CDR1 SEHNR and CDR2 FQNEAQ come from the germline V gene (reference sequence). The CDR3 is 11 amino acids. The chain's CDR3 is CASGGDYGYTF. The CDR3 nucleotides are TGTGCCAGCGGGGGGGACTATGGCTACACCTTC.

The V call is TRBV2, the J call TRBJ1-4; a weak D match, TRBD1 (6 bases). Germline loops: CDR1 SNHLY, CDR2 FYNNEI. V dropped 8 bases and J dropped 7 bases, with 17 bases sitting between them. There are 14 residues in the CDR3. The CDR3 DNA reads as TGTGCCAGCGCAGAACAGGGCGTTAGTGAAAAACTGTTTTTT. This gives the protein CASAEQGVSEKLFF.

The V and J genes are TRBV5-1 and TRBJ1-4; D remains ambiguous. This CDR3 is 14 amino acids long. V shed 1 base and J shed 3 bases, with 7 bases lying between them. Germline loops: CDR1 SGHRS, CDR2 YFSETQ. The CDR3 region is CASSLTGSNEKLFF. The CDR3 DNA reads TGCGCCAGCAGCTTGACGGGGTCTAATGAAAAACTGTTTTTT.

In the case of this clone: The sample contains more than one DNA sequence encoding this CDR3. The V call is TRBV5-1, the J call TRBJ1-1, with 7 bases that match TRBD1. V was clipped by 2 bases and J by 0 bases; unmatched bases: 4. Germline CDR1 reads SGHRS; CDR2 reads YFSETQ. This CDR3 spans 15 amino acids. CDR3 sequence: CASSLGDRLNTEAFF. CDR3 nucleotide sequence: TGCGCCAGCAGCTTAGGGGACAGATTGAACACTGAAGCTTTCTTT.

V is TRBV5-1 and J is TRBJ1-2, with a possible D match to TRBD1 (6 bases). This CDR3 is 14 amino acids long. Trimming pared 3 bases from V and 0 bases from J, leaving 9 bases between. Germline CDR1 and CDR2: SGHRS and YFSETQ. The CDR3: CASSSGAANYGYTF. DNA for the CDR3: TGCGCCAGCAGCTCAGGGGCAGCTAACTATGGCTACACCTTC.

This sequence joins TRBV4-2 and TRBJ2-5, with D possibly being TRBD2 (7 bases). V lost 1 base and J 6 bases, leaving 15 bases between the germline ends. CDR1 LGHNA and CDR2 YNFKEQ come from the germline V gene. CDR3 length: 15 residues. CDR3 nucleotides: TGTGCCAGCAGCCAAGTATGGGGGGGCCTGCAGACCCAGTACTTC. Residues: CASSQVWGGLQTQYF.

The rearrangement uses TRBV18 and TRBJ1-6; 8 positions agree with TRBD1. The length of the CDR3 is 18 residues. The junction had 6 bases not matched to a gene; V was cut back by 2 bases and J by 0 bases. CDR1 KGHSH and CDR2 LQKENI come from the germline V gene. CDR3 in amino acids: CASSPRTGPSSYNSPLHF. CDR3 DNA sequence: TGTGCCAGCTCACCAAGGACAGGGCCGAGCTCCTATAATTCACCCCTCCACTTT.

The V call is TRBV19, the J call TRBJ1-1; no clear D. The V and J ends lost 10 bases and 0 bases respectively, with 15 bases between them. The CDR3 has 14 amino acids. The V gene's germline CDR1 is LNHDA and CDR2 SQIVND (reference sequence). The CDR3 region is CATQKQSMNTEAFF. The CDR3 DNA reads as TGTGCCACTCAGAAACAGTCAATGAACACTGAAGCTTTCTTT.

About this clone: Other DNA variants within this sample encode the same CDR3. CDR3 amino acids: CASSLGASGANVLTF. The CDR3 coding sequence is TGTGCCAGCAGTTTAGGGGCCTCCGGGGCCAACGTCCTGACTTTC. The chain has TRBV28 and TRBJ2-6; maybe TRBD1 (5 bases). This CDR3 has 15 residues. Trimming removed 2 bases from V and 4 bases from J, with 9 bases in between. Germline CDR1 is MDHEN and CDR2 is SYDVKM.

This chain connects TRBV15 to TRBJ1-1, with a weak D call TRBD1 (5 bases). V gave up 5 bases and J gave up 0 bases, with 13 bases separating them. This CDR3 spans 15 amino acids. Per the germline V gene, CDR1 is LNHNV and CDR2 is YYDKDF (reference sequence). CDR3 nucleotides: TGTGCCACCAGCCCCTTCGACAGTTTGAACACTGAAGCTTTCTTT. Its protein is CATSPFDSLNTEAFF.

The chain employs TRBV6-5 and TRBJ1-1; 10 nucleotides align to TRBD1. The CDR3 consists of 16 residues. Germline V CDR1 and CDR2: MNHEY, SVGAGI. The V and J ends lost 4 bases and 1 base, in that order; junction bases with no gene match: 6. The CDR3 nucleotides are TGTGCCAGCAGTTCCTCGACAGGGGGCCCGAACACTGAAGCTTTCTTT. This codes for CASSSSTGGPNTEAFF.

The rearrangement joins TRBV4-1 to TRBJ2-5; D is possibly TRBD2 (5 bases). With 11 bases removed from V and 2 bases from J, the gap between germline ends came to 21 bases. The germline V gene encodes CDR1 MGHRA and CDR2 YSYEKL. The CDR3 covers 15 residues. The CDR3 reads CASSNRGFTQETQYF. CDR3 nucleotides: TGCGCCTCATCCAATCGGGGATTTACTCAAGAGACCCAGTACTTC.

This chain connects TRBV7-2 to TRBJ2-5; TRBD1 is a possible D gene (7 bases). CDR3 length equals 15 residues. CDR1 is SGHTA and CDR2 is FQGNSA in the germline V gene. V was trimmed by 2 bases and J by 3 bases, leaving 13 bases between them. The CDR3 nucleotides read TGTGCCAGCAGCTTACCAGGGGGGCGAAAAGAGACCCAGTACTTC. This codes for CASSLPGGRKETQYF. Together with reference TRBV7-2 and TRBJ2-5, the CDR3 gives the full variable domain: GAGVSQSPSNKVTEKGKDVELRCDPISGHTALYWYRQSLGQGLEFLIYFQGNSAPDKSGLPSDRFSAERTGGSVSTLTIQRTQQEDSAVYLCASSLPGGRKETQYFGPGTRLLVL.

This sequence joins TRBV30 and TRBJ2-1; no clear D. The CDR3 extends over 12 amino acids. Germline V gene data show CDR1 as GTSNPN and CDR2 as SVGIG (reference sequence). The V and J ends lost 0 bases and 8 bases respectively, with 8 bases between them. DNA of the CDR3: TGTGCCTGGAGTGTACTCAGGTATGAGCAGTTCTTC. Translating gives CAWSVLRYEQFF.

CDR3 region: CASSPGDRVYGYTF. The CDR3 bases are TGTGCCAGCAGCCCCGGGGACAGGGTCTATGGCTACACCTTC. The chain recombines TRBV6-6 with TRBJ1-2; 9 bases line up with TRBD1. Unmatched junction bases numbered 6, after V lost 6 bases and J lost 4 bases. The length of the CDR3 is 14 residues. Germline V gene lookup returns CDR1 MNHNY and CDR2 SVGAGI (reference sequence).

The rearrangement links TRBV19 to TRBJ1-1; 8 nucleotides align to TRBD1. The germline V gene encodes CDR1 LNHDA and CDR2 SQIVND (reference sequence). The length of the CDR3 is 14 residues. Trimming removed 5 bases from V and 6 bases from J; junction bases left unmatched: 8. The CDR3, as DNA: TGTGCCAGTAGTCTCCGACAGGGGATAGCTGAAGCTTTCTTT. It specifies CASSLRQGIAEAFF.

The V gene is TRBV9, the J gene TRBJ1-1; D is possibly TRBD1 (5 bases). Germline V CDR1 and CDR2: SGDLS, YYNGEE. The CDR3 is 13 residues long. V was clipped by 3 bases and J by 6 bases, with 12 bases between them. The CDR3 region has the DNA TGTGCCAGCAGCGGGTCCAAGGGGTCTGAAGCTTTCTTT. Translation gives CASSGSKGSEAFF.

V usage is TRBV7-6 and J usage is TRBJ2-7; TRBD2 is a possible D gene (6 bases). This CDR3 is 14 amino acids long. V gave up 7 bases and J gave up 0 bases, with 13 bases separating them. The germline V gene encodes CDR1 SGHVS and CDR2 FNYEAQ. CDR3: CASIPSVVSYEQYF. The DNA for the CDR3 is TGTGCCAGCATCCCTAGCGTAGTCTCCTACGAGCAGTACTTC.

The chain joins TRBV28 to TRBJ1-1; 9 nucleotides line up with TRBD1. This CDR3 spans 14 amino acids. Unmatched junction bases numbered 7, after V lost 5 bases and J lost 6 bases. CDR1 and CDR2 from the germline V gene are MDHEN and SYDVKM. Here the CDR3 DNA reads TGTGCCAGCAGTCGCGGACAGGGGAGGGCTGAAGCTTTCTTT. Its translation: CASSRGQGRAEAFF. Complete variable domain (other parts from reference TRBV28 and TRBJ1-1): DVKVTQSSRYLVKRTGEKVFLECVQDMDHENMFWYRQDPGLGLRLIYFSYDVKMKEKGDIPEGYSVSREKKERFSLILESASTNQTSMYLCASSRGQGRAEAFFGQGTRLTVV.

The chain recombines TRBV5-4 with TRBJ2-3; possibly TRBD1 for D (5 bases). The CDR3 spans 13 residues. Germline CDR1 and CDR2: SGHNT and YYREEE (reference sequence). Trimming removed 7 bases from V and 1 base from J, with 10 bases in between. The chain's CDR3 is CASEVGGTDTQYF. CDR3 in DNA: TGTGCCAGCGAAGTAGGGGGCACAGATACGCAGTATTTT.

The chain combines TRBV30 with TRBJ2-5, with D perhaps TRBD1 (6 bases). V was shortened by 2 bases and J by 4 bases, with 11 bases between the two germline ends. Germline values: CDR1 GTSNPN, CDR2 SVGIG (reference sequence). The CDR3 is 13 residues long. The CDR3 protein is CAWSLNRVETQYF. In DNA, the CDR3 is TGTGCCTGGAGTCTTAACAGGGTAGAGACCCAGTACTTC.

The rearrangement joins TRBV11-2 to TRBJ2-5; D call uncertain. V lost 5 bases to trimming and J lost 7 bases, with 8 bases between them. Germline CDR1 is SGHAT and CDR2 is FQNNGV. The CDR3 runs to 11 residues. Here the CDR3 DNA reads TGTGCCAGCAGCCGTACTGTGACCCAGTACTTC. This codes for CASSRTVTQYF.

The chain carries TRBV19 and TRBJ2-7, with a weak D call TRBD2 (5 bases). V was clipped by 2 bases and J by 2 bases, with 13 bases between them. The CDR3 loop spans 15 amino acids. Germline V gene lookup returns CDR1 LNHDA and CDR2 SQIVND (reference sequence). DNA of the CDR3: TGTGCCAGTAGTATACTCCCCGGGGAGACCTACGAGCAGTACTTC. This encodes CASSILPGETYEQYF.

CDR3 in amino acids: CARHLGLQGYTF. CDR3 coding DNA: TGTGCCAGGCACCTGGGCTTGCAGGGCTACACCTTC. This chain uses TRBV19 with TRBJ1-2; D is ambiguous. CDR3 length: 12 residues. The germline CDR1 and CDR2 sequences are LNHDA and SQIVND (reference sequence). V was clipped by 9 bases and J by 8 bases, with 16 bases between them.

The V gene is TRBV29-1, the J gene TRBJ2-5; TRBD1 is a possible D gene (6 bases). V gave up 3 bases and J gave up 7 bases, with 12 bases separating them. Germline V gene sequence: CDR1 SQVTM, CDR2 ANQGSEA. This CDR3 is 12 amino acids long. The CDR3 DNA is TGCAGCGTTGACAGGGGTGGAGGGACCCAGTACTTC. Amino acid sequence: CSVDRGGGTQYF. Combining the CDR3 with reference TRBV29-1 and TRBJ2-5 gives the whole variable domain SAVISQKPSRDICQRGTSLTIQCQVDSQVTMMFWYRQQPGQSLTLIATANQGSEATYESGFVIDKFPISRPNLTFSTLTVSNMSPEDSSIYLCSVDRGGGTQYFGPGTRLLVL.

The V gene is TRBV2, the J gene TRBJ2-7, with TRBD1 matching 7 bases. This CDR3 spans 13 amino acids. Germline V lookup: CDR1 SNHLY, CDR2 FYNNEI. V lost 10 bases and J lost 3; bases outside the gene matches: 9. CDR3 sequence (DNA): TGTGCCACCGCGACAGGGTGGGACTACGAGCAGTACTTC. Translation gives CATATGWDYEQYF. Based on the CDR3 plus reference TRBV2 and TRBJ2-7, the full variable domain is EPEVTQTPSHQVTQMGQEVILRCVPISNHLYFYWYRQILGQKVEFLVSFYNNEISEKSEIFDDQFSVERPDGSNFTLKIRSTKLEDSAMYFCATATGWDYEQYFGPGTRLTVT.

A single count supports this clone. The chain links TRBV7-2 to TRBJ1-2; D not resolved. This CDR3 contains 15 residues. V dropped 5 bases and J dropped 4 bases, with 17 bases sitting between them. Looked up from germline, CDR1 is SGHTA and CDR2 is FQGNSA. The CDR3 here is CASSPRFDVSYGYTF. CDR3 bases: TGTGCCAGCAGCCCCAGGTTCGACGTCAGCTATGGCTACACCTTC.

The chain employs TRBV29-1 and TRBJ2-7, with a weak D call TRBD1 (5 bases). The CDR3 is 13 residues long. Trimming removed 6 bases from V and 0 bases from J, with 12 bases in between. Germline V CDR1 and CDR2: SQVTM, ANQGSEA. CDR3 region: CSVWRQGSYEQYF. The CDR3 nucleotides are TGCAGCGTCTGGCGCCAGGGCTCCTACGAGCAGTACTTC.